Listed below are T cell receptor beta chains from one sample, sequenced in a study of graft-versus-host responses after intestinal transplantation. These receptors have no identified antigens. The method was immunoSEQ multiplex PCR; TCRdb's version includes in-frame clones alone and lacks a portion of them. The data show 110,000 to 150,000 clones, 80% to 95% seen once. The source was unstimulated CD4+ T cells sorted from spleen or lymph node cells, collected before intestinal transplant. The source is a human donor who received an intestinal transplant. CDR3s leave out the opening cysteine and the closing phenylalanine or tryptophan.

v_call cdr3_aa
TRBV21-1 ASRNRDRGSYNEQF
TRBV28 ASSLQGMKETQY
TRBV6-5 ASREGGGDSPLH
TRBV9 ASSSGLAGGDEQF
TRBV25-1 ASSDPRLRDSSYNEQF
TRBV5-4 ASSSLVTGLNGYT
TRBV14 ASSQDRVYGYT
TRBV10-1 ASSDTLAADTQY
TRBV15 ATSRGRPDEKLF
TRBV27 ASSLAGPNQPQH
TRBV10-3 AISDRGGDNSPLH
TRBV5-1 ASSISGEPTDTQY
TRBV10-3 AISLGTSGDEQF
TRBV7-9 ASSRSSGMEGEQY
TRBV2 ASSDPWTVTDTQY
TRBV11-2 VIMGGPSGQETQY